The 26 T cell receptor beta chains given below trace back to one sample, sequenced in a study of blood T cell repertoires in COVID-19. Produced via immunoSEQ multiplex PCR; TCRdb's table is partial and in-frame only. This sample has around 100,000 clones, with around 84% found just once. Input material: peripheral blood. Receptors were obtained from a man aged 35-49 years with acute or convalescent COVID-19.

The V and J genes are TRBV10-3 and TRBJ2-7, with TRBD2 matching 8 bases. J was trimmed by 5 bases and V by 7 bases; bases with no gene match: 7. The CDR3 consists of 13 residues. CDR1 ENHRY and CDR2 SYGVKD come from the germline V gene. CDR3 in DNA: TGTGCCATCAAGGCGGGGGGCAAGGACGAGCAGTACTTC. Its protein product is CAIKAGGKDEQYF.

The CDR3 reads CSVERADTQYF. DNA for the CDR3: TGCAGCGTTGAGAGGGCAGATACGCAGTATTTT. This chain connects TRBV29-1 to TRBJ2-3; weak D call: TRBD2 (5 bases). V was shortened by 3 bases and J by 4 bases, with 5 bases between the two germline ends. Germline CDR1 reads SQVTM; CDR2 reads ANQGSEA. CDR3 length equals 11 residues.

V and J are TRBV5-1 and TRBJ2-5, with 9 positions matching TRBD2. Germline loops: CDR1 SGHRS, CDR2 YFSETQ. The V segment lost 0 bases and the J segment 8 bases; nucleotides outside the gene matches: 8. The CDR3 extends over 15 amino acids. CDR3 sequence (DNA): TGCGCCAGCAGCTTGGCGGTGACTAGCGGTAGTACCCAGTACTTC. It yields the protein CASSLAVTSGSTQYF.

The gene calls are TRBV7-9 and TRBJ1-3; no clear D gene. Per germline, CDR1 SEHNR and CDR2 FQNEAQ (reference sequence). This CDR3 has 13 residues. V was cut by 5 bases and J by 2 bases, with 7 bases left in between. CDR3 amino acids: CASSPLPGNTIYF. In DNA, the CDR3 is TGTGCCAGCAGCCCCCTTCCTGGAAACACCATATATTTT.

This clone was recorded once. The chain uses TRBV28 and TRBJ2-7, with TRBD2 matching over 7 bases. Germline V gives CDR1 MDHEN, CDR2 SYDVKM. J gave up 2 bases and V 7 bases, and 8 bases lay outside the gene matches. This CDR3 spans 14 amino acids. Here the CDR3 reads CASKVGLQAYEQYF. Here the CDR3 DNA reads TGTGCCAGCAAAGTGGGACTACAAGCCTACGAGCAGTACTTC. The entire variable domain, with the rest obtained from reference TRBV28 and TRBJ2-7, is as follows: DVKVTQSSRYLVKRTGEKVFLECVQDMDHENMFWYRQDPGLGLRLIYFSYDVKMKEKGDIPEGYSVSREKKERFSLILESASTNQTSMYLCASKVGLQAYEQYFGPGTRLTVT.

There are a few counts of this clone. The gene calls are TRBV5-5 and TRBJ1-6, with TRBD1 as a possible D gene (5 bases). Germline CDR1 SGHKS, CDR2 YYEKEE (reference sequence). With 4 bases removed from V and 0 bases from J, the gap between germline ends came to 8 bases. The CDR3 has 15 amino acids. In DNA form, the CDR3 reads TGTGCCAGCAGCCACAGGAGCTCCTATAATTCACCCCTCCACTTT. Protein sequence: CASSHRSSYNSPLHF. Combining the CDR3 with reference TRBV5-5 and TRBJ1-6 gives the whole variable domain DAGVTQSPTHLIKTRGQQVTLRCSPISGHKSVSWYQQVLGQGPQFIFQYYEKEERGRGNFPDRFSARQFPNYSSELNVNALLLGDSALYLCASSHRSSYNSPLHFGNGTRLTVT.

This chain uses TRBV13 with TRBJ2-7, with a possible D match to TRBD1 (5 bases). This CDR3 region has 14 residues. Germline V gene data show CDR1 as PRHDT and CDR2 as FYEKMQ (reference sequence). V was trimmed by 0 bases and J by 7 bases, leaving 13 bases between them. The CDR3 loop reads CASSLGQVSYEQYF. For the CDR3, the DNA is TGTGCCAGCAGCTTAGGACAGGTCAGCTATGAGCAGTACTTC.

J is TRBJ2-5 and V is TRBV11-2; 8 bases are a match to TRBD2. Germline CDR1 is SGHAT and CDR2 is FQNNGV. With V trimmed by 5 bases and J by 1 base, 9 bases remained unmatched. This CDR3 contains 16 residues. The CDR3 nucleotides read TGTGCCAGCAGCCCGGCGGCTAGCGGGTTCCAAGAGACCCAGTACTTC. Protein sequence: CASSPAASGFQETQYF. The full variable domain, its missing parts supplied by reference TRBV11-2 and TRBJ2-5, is EAGVAQSPRYKIIEKRQSVAFWCNPISGHATLYWYQQILGQGPKLLIQFQNNGVVDDSQLPKDRFSAERLKGVDSTLKIQPAKLEDSAVYLCASSPAASGFQETQYFGPGTRLLVL.

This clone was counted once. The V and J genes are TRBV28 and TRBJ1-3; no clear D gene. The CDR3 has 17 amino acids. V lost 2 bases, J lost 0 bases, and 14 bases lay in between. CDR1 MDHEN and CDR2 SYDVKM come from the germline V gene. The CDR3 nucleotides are TGTGCCAGCAGTTTAAGTCCAGGCAGCTACTCTGGAAACACCATATATTTT. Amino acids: CASSLSPGSYSGNTIYF.

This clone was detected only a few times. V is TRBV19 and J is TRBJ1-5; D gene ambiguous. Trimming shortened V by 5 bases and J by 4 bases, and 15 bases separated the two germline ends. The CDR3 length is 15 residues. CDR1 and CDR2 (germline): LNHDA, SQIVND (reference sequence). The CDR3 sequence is CASSPPGGGNQPQHF. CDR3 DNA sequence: TGTGCCAGTAGTCCGCCGGGAGGAGGAAATCAGCCCCAGCATTTT.

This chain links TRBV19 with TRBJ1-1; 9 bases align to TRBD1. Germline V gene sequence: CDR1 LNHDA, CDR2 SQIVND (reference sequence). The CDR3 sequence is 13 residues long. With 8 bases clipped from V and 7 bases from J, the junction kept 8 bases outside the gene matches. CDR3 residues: CASFGQGRSEAFF. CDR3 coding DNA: TGTGCCAGTTTTGGACAGGGGAGGAGTGAAGCTTTCTTT.

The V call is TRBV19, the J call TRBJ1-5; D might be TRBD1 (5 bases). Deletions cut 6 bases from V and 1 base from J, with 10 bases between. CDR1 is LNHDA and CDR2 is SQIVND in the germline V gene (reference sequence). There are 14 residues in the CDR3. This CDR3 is CASRGLRSNQPQHF. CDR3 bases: TGTGCCAGTAGGGGACTTAGGAGCAATCAGCCCCAGCATTTT. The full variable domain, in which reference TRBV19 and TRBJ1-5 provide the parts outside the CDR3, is DGGITQSPKYLFRKEGQNVTLSCEQNLNHDAMYWYRQDPGQGLRLIYYSQIVNDFQKGDIAEGYSVSREKKESFPLTVTSAQKNPTAFYLCASRGLRSNQPQHFGDGTRLSIL.

DNA of the CDR3: TGTGCTAGTGGTTTGTTGATGGCTAGCGGGAGGAGGGGAGGATCCTACGAGCAGTACTTC. Translated, it gives CASGLLMASGRRGGSYEQYF. The chain employs TRBV12-5 and TRBJ2-7; 11 positions match TRBD2. Per the germline V gene, CDR1 is LGHNT and CDR2 is FRNRAP. CDR3 length equals 20 residues. V lost 2 bases to trimming and J lost 1 base; unmatched junction nucleotides: 16. Variable domain in full (rest from reference TRBV12-5 and TRBJ2-7): DARVTQTPRHKVTEMGQEVTMRCQPILGHNTVFWYRQTMMQGLELLAYFRNRAPLDDSGMPKDRFSAEMPDATLATLKIQPSEPRDSAVYFCASGLLMASGRRGGSYEQYFGPGTRLTVT.

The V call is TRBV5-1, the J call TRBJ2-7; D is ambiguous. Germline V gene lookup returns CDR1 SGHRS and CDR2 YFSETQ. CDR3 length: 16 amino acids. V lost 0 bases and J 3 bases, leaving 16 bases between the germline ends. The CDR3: CASSLEARPSYYEQYF. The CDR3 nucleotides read TGCGCCAGCAGCTTGGAGGCCAGGCCCTCATACTACGAGCAGTACTTC.

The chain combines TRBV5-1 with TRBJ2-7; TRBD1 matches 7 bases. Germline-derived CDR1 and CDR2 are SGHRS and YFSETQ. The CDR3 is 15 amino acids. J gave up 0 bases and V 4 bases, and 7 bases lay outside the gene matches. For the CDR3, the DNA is TGCGCCAGCAGCCGTGGGGGACAGAGCTCCTACGAGCAGTACTTC. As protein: CASSRGGQSSYEQYF.

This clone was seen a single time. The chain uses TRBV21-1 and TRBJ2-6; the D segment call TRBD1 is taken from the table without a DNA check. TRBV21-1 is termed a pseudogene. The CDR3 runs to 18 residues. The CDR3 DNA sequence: TGTGCCAGCAGCAAAAAGCAGGGGATGTACTCTGGGGCCAACGTCCTGACTTTC. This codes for CASSKKQGMYSGANVLTF.

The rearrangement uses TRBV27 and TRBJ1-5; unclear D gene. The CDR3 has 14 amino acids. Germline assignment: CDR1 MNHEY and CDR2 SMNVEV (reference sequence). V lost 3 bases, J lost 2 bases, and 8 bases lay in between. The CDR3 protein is CASSLAARNQPQHF. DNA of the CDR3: TGTGCCAGCAGTTTGGCGGCACGCAATCAGCCCCAGCATTTT.

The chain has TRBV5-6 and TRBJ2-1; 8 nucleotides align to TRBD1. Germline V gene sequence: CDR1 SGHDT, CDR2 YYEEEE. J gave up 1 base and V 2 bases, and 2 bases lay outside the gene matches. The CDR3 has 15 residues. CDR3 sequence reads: CASSLWTGSYNEQFF. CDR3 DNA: TGTGCCAGCAGCTTATGGACAGGGTCCTACAATGAGCAGTTCTTC.

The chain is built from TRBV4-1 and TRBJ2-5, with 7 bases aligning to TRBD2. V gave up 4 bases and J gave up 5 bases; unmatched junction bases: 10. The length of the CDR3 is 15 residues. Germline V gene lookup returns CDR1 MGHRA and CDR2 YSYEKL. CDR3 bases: TGCGCCAGCAGCCTCCGAAGCGGGGAGGGGGAGACCCAGTACTTC. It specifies CASSLRSGEGETQYF.

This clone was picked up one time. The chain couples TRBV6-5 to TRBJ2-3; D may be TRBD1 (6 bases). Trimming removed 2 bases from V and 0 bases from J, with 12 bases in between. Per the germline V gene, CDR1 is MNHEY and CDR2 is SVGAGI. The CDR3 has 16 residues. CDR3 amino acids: CASSYAGTSSTDTQYF. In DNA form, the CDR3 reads TGTGCCAGCAGTTACGCCGGGACAAGTAGCACAGATACGCAGTATTTT.

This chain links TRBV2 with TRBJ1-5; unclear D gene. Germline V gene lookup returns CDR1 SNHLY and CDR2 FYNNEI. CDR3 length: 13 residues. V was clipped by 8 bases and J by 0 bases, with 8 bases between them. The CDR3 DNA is TGTGCCAGCTCTGAGTATAGCAATCAGCCCCAGCATTTT. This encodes CASSEYSNQPQHF.

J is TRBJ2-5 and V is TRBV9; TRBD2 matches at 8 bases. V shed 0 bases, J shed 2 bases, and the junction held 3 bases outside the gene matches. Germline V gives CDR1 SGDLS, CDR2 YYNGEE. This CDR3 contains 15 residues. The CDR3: CASSVVPSGQETQYF. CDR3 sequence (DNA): TGTGCCAGCAGCGTAGTTCCTAGCGGGCAAGAGACCCAGTACTTC.

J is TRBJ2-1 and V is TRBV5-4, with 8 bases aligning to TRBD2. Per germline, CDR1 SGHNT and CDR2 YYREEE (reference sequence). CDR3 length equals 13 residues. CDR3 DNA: TGTGCTGCACACGGGGCTAGCGGGCGTGAGCAGTTCTTC. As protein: CAAHGASGREQFF.

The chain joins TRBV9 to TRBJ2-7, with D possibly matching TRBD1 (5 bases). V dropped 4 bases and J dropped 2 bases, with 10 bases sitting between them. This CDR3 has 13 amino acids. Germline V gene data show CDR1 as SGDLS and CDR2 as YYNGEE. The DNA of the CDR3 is TGTGCCAGCAGCCCTGACAGAACCTACGAGCAGTACTTC. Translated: CASSPDRTYEQYF.

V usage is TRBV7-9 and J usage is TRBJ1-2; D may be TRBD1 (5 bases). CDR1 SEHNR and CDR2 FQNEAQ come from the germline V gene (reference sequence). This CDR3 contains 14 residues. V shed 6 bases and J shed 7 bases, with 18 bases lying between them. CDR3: CASRTDSRLTGYTF. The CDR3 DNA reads TGTGCCAGCAGAACCGACAGCCGACTTACTGGCTACACCTTC.

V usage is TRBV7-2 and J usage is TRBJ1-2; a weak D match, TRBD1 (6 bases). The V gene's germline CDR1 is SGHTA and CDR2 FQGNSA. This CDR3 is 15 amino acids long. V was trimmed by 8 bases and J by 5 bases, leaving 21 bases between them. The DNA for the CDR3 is TGTGCCAGCCGGATTAAGTCGGACAGTCAATATGGCTACACCTTC. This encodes CASRIKSDSQYGYTF. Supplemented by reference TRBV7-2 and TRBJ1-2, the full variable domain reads GAGVSQSPSNKVTEKGKDVELRCDPISGHTALYWYRQSLGQGLEFLIYFQGNSAPDKSGLPSDRFSAERTGGSVSTLTIQRTQQEDSAVYLCASRIKSDSQYGYTFGSGTRLTVV.